These 27 T cell receptor beta chains originate from one sample sequenced in a study of cytomegalovirus exposure and HLA in healthy donors. The PCR employed 60 Vbeta primers together with 13 Jbeta primers. Sequencing used immunoSEQ multiplex PCR; TCRdb keeps in-frame clones, though not all of them. The sample table sets out roughly 150,000 clones. Material for sequencing was PBMCs. Receptors originate from a woman in her fifties or sixties in good health and CMV-seronegative.

This rearrangement joins TRBV7-2 to TRBJ2-5; 7 bases match TRBD1. CDR1 is SGHTA and CDR2 is FQGNSA in the germline V gene. Germline trimming cut 1 base from V and 5 bases from J; bases unmatched to any gene: 4. The CDR3 extends over 14 amino acids. This CDR3 is CASSLDRGDETQYF. CDR3 in DNA: TGTGCCAGCAGCTTAGACAGGGGAGATGAGACCCAGTACTTC.

V gene TRBV6-1 combines with J gene TRBJ2-5; the D is unclear. The J call may be incorrect, as the DNA end agrees better with TRBJ2-7. CDR1 MNHNS and CDR2 SASEGT come from the germline V gene. The CDR3 extends over 14 amino acids. This CDR3 is CASTPSLNPYEQYF. The CDR3 region has the DNA TGTGCCAGCACCCCATCACTCAACCCCTACGAGCAGTACTTC.

This chain connects TRBV19 to TRBJ1-2; D gene ambiguous. The CDR3 contains 14 residues. CDR1 LNHDA and CDR2 SQIVND come from the germline V gene (reference sequence). V dropped 4 bases and J dropped 0 bases, with 9 bases sitting between them. CDR3 sequence (DNA): TGTGCCAGTAGTAGCCAGGCTTCTAACTATGGCTACACCTTC. Protein: CASSSQASNYGYTF.

The gene calls are TRBV18 and TRBJ2-5, with 8 bases that match TRBD1. Germline V gene sequence: CDR1 KGHSH, CDR2 LQKENI. The CDR3 sequence is 15 residues long. V dropped 2 bases and J dropped 4; count of bases not matched to a gene: 6. The DNA of the CDR3 is TGTGCCAGCTCACCAAGGACAGGGTCAACAGAGACCCAGTACTTC. Amino acids: CASSPRTGSTETQYF.

V and J are TRBV2 and TRBJ2-1; no firm D call. V gave up 3 bases and J gave up 7 bases, with 4 bases separating them. The V gene's germline CDR1 is SNHLY and CDR2 FYNNEI. The CDR3 spans 11 residues. The CDR3 region is CASSDYNEQFF. The CDR3 DNA sequence: TGTGCCAGCAGTGATTATAATGAGCAGTTCTTC. Complete variable domain (other parts from reference TRBV2 and TRBJ2-1): EPEVTQTPSHQVTQMGQEVILRCVPISNHLYFYWYRQILGQKVEFLVSFYNNEISEKSEIFDDQFSVERPDGSNFTLKIRSTKLEDSAMYFCASSDYNEQFFGPGTRLTVL.

The gene calls are TRBV10-3 and TRBJ2-1; a possible D gene is TRBD1 (5 bases). CDR1 is ENHRY and CDR2 is SYGVKD in the germline V gene. The CDR3 extends over 13 amino acids. The V gene lost 6 bases and the J gene lost 7 bases, with 13 bases spanning the gap. The CDR3 DNA is TGTGCCATCAGGACAGAAAACAAGAATGAGCAGTTCTTC. Its translation is CAIRTENKNEQFF.

The rearrangement joins TRBV18 to TRBJ1-1; no definite D call. CDR3 length equals 15 residues. CDR1 and CDR2 from the germline V gene are KGHSH and LQKENI. The V end was cut by 1 base, the J end by 0 bases, with 9 bases between. DNA for the CDR3: TGTGCCAGCTCACCACGTCAGTTCATGAACACTGAAGCTTTCTTT. Encoded protein: CASSPRQFMNTEAFF. The full variable domain, in which reference TRBV18 and TRBJ1-1 provide the parts outside the CDR3, is NAGVMQNPRHLVRRRGQEARLRCSPMKGHSHVYWYRQLPEEGLKFMVYLQKENIIDESGMPKERFSAEFPKEGPSILRIQQVVRGDSAAYFCASSPRQFMNTEAFFGQGTRLTVV.

The CDR3 is CASSPLGQASEQYF. The CDR3 DNA reads as TGTGCCAGCAGCCCCCTGGGACAGGCCAGCGAGCAGTACTTC. This chain links TRBV7-3 with TRBJ2-7, with TRBD1 matching over 8 bases. CDR1 is SGHTA, CDR2 FQGTGA, per germline. The CDR3 contains 14 residues. The junction had 9 bases not matched to a gene; V was cut back by 5 bases and J by 6 bases.

The chain has TRBV4-2 and TRBJ2-5; 10 bases line up with TRBD2. The V gene end was trimmed by 4 bases and the J gene end by 2 bases; junction bases not matched to a gene: 13. This CDR3 contains 18 residues. Germline values: CDR1 LGHNA, CDR2 YNFKEQ. CDR3 sequence reads: CASSLHSSGTSAQETQYF. In DNA form, the CDR3 reads TGTGCCAGCAGCCTCCACTCCTCCGGGACTAGCGCACAAGAGACCCAGTACTTC.

V is TRBV28 and J is TRBJ2-7, with 9 bases fitting TRBD1. The CDR3 has 16 residues. The germline V gene has CDR1 MDHEN and CDR2 SYDVKM. V shed 5 bases and J 3 bases; nucleotides not matched to a gene: 11. CDR3 DNA sequence: TGTGCCAGCAGTCCCCAAGGGACAGGGATTTACTACGAGCAGTACTTC. It codes for CASSPQGTGIYYEQYF.

The chain links TRBV30 to TRBJ2-7, with 9 bases matching TRBD1. Germline assignment: CDR1 GTSNPN and CDR2 SVGIG (reference sequence). CDR3 size: 16 residues. With 3 bases clipped from V and 1 base from J, the junction kept 10 bases outside the gene matches. CDR3 nucleotides: TGTGCCTGGAGCACTGGCGGACAGGGGCCTTCCTACGAGCAGTACTTC. Encoded protein: CAWSTGGQGPSYEQYF. Based on the CDR3 plus reference TRBV30 and TRBJ2-7, the full variable domain is SQTIHQWPATLVQPVGSPLSLECTVEGTSNPNLYWYRQAAGRGLQLLFYSVGIGQISSEVPQNLSASRPQDRQFILSSKKLLLSDSGFYLCAWSTGGQGPSYEQYFGPGTRLTVT.

The chain joins TRBV30 to TRBJ2-1; no definite D call. Trimming took 0 bases from V and 5 from J, leaving 8 bases between them. CDR3 length: 13 residues. CDR1 is GTSNPN, CDR2 SVGIG, per germline (reference sequence). CDR3 coding DNA: TGTGCCTGGAGTGTAATAGGAGACAATGAGCAGTTCTTC. This sequence encodes CAWSVIGDNEQFF.

The rearrangement joins TRBV5-1 to TRBJ2-7; 9 positions agree with TRBD1. Trimming cost V 3 bases and J 3 bases; bases outside gene matches: 4. The CDR3 length is 14 residues. Germline values: CDR1 SGHRS, CDR2 YFSETQ. The chain's CDR3 is CASSWTGADYEQYF. The CDR3 nucleotides read TGCGCCAGCAGCTGGACAGGGGCGGACTACGAGCAGTACTTC.

This sequence joins TRBV11-2 and TRBJ2-7, with 7 nucleotides matching TRBD1. The CDR3 runs 15 residues. Germline V gene sequence: CDR1 SGHAT, CDR2 FQNNGV. V shed 1 base and J 3 bases; nucleotides not matched to a gene: 6. This chain's CDR3 is CASSLVGTAVYEQYF. The CDR3 DNA reads TGTGCCAGCAGCTTAGTAGGGACAGCGGTCTACGAGCAGTACTTC.

V is TRBV28 and J is TRBJ1-2; 8 bases align to TRBD1. Germline trimming cut 5 bases from V and 6 bases from J; bases unmatched to any gene: 8. The CDR3 is 14 residues long. Germline assignment: CDR1 MDHEN and CDR2 SYDVKM. Here the CDR3 DNA reads TGTGCCAGCAGTCTGCGGGACAGGTGGAATGGCTACACCTTC. Translated, it gives CASSLRDRWNGYTF.

The rearrangement joins TRBV7-3 to TRBJ2-1, with 8 bases identical to TRBD2. The CDR3 has 14 residues. V gave up 4 bases and J gave up 7 bases; unmatched junction bases: 6. Germline values: CDR1 SGHTA, CDR2 FQGTGA. The CDR3 nucleotides are TGTGCCAGCAGCTCCCGGGGGGGGGATAATGAGCAGTTCTTC. Translating it yields CASSSRGGDNEQFF.

V and J are TRBV11-2 and TRBJ2-1; D is uncertain. Trimming removed 1 base at V and 6 bases at J, with 16 bases between. CDR3 size: 16 residues. Germline values: CDR1 SGHAT, CDR2 FQNNGV. This CDR3 is CASSLAPRPVPNEQFF. DNA of the CDR3: TGTGCCAGCAGCTTAGCCCCTAGACCAGTCCCCAATGAGCAGTTCTTC.

V is TRBV9 and J is TRBJ1-2, with D tentatively TRBD1 (5 bases). The V end lost 0 bases, the J end lost 3 bases, and 9 bases lay between the germline ends. CDR3 size: 14 residues. Germline CDR1 is SGDLS and CDR2 is YYNGEE. The CDR3 protein is CASSVGGEDYGYTF. The CDR3 coding sequence is TGTGCCAGCAGCGTAGGGGGGGAGGACTATGGCTACACCTTC.

Turning to this clone: Other DNA sequences in this sample translate to the same CDR3. This chain joins TRBV5-1 and TRBJ1-2, with D possibly being TRBD1 (6 bases). CDR1 SGHRS and CDR2 YFSETQ come from the germline V gene. Trimming stripped 3 bases from V and 4 bases from J, with 10 bases between. This CDR3 has 13 residues. The CDR3 loop reads CASSSTGSYGYTF. In DNA, the CDR3 is TGCGCCAGCAGCTCAACAGGGAGCTATGGCTACACCTTC.

This sequence joins TRBV27 and TRBJ2-7; D gene uncertain. V lost 7 bases to trimming and J lost 0 bases, with 13 bases between them. Per the germline V gene, CDR1 is MNHEY and CDR2 is SMNVEV (reference sequence). The CDR3 has 14 amino acids. CDR3 DNA sequence: TGTGCCAGCAAGAGTAGTCTTCCCTCCTACGAGCAGTACTTC. Translation gives CASKSSLPSYEQYF.

The V gene is TRBV25-1, the J gene TRBJ2-1, with D uncertain. CDR3 length: 10 residues. The germline gives CDR1 MGHDK, CDR2 SYGVNS. Trimming removed 8 bases from V and 5 bases from J, with 4 bases in between. The CDR3: CASGDNEQFF. CDR3 DNA: TGTGCCAGCGGAGACAATGAGCAGTTCTTC. The whole variable domain, filled in from reference TRBV25-1 and TRBJ2-1, reads EADIYQTPRYLVIGTGKKITLECSQTMGHDKMYWYQQDPGMELHLIHYSYGVNSTEKGDLSSESTVSRIRTEHFPLTLESARPSHTSQYLCASGDNEQFFGPGTRLTVL.

The J gene is TRBJ2-5, the V gene TRBV5-1; tentatively, D is TRBD2 (5 bases). The length of the CDR3 is 13 residues. Trimming left V 4 bases short and J 4 bases short, with 11 bases between. In germline, CDR1 is SGHRS, CDR2 YFSETQ. The DNA of the CDR3 is TGCGCCAGCAGCCCGGGAATCGGAGAGACCCAGTACTTC. This sequence encodes CASSPGIGETQYF.

The rearrangement links TRBV18 to TRBJ1-5; 7 bases fit TRBD1. The CDR3 loop spans 14 amino acids. Germline values: CDR1 KGHSH, CDR2 LQKENI. The V gene end was trimmed by 6 bases and the J gene end by 7 bases; junction bases not matched to a gene: 9. CDR3 region: CASSQGQASQPQHF. CDR3 in DNA: TGTGCCAGCTCCCAAGGACAGGCGTCCCAGCCCCAGCATTTT.

The chain joins TRBV7-3 to TRBJ2-3; a possible D gene is TRBD2 (5 bases). Trimming shortened V by 5 bases and J by 3 bases, and 12 bases separated the two germline ends. Germline CDR1 and CDR2: SGHTA and FQGTGA. This CDR3 contains 14 residues. CDR3 nucleotide sequence: TGTGCCAGCAGCCGCCGACTACCTACAGATACGCAGTATTTT. Protein sequence: CASSRRLPTDTQYF.

The chain carries TRBV7-9 and TRBJ1-1; D is perhaps TRBD1 (5 bases). Trimming took 3 bases from V and 5 from J, leaving 16 bases between them. Germline CDR1 SEHNR, CDR2 FQNEAQ (reference sequence). The CDR3 runs 15 residues. The chain's CDR3 is CASSFLRAQVTEAFF. DNA for the CDR3: TGTGCCAGCAGCTTTCTCAGGGCGCAGGTGACTGAAGCTTTCTTT.

J is TRBJ2-2 and V is TRBV29-1, with D perhaps matching TRBD1 (6 bases). The CDR3 is 13 residues long. The germline CDR1 and CDR2 sequences are SQVTM and ANQGSEA. The V and J ends lost 3 bases and 8 bases respectively, with 13 bases between them. The CDR3 nucleotides read TGCAGCGTTGATAACAGGGTGGCTGGGGAGCTGTTTTTT. It specifies CSVDNRVAGELFF.

This chain links TRBV11-3 with TRBJ2-7, with D possibly TRBD2 on 7 matching bases. The CDR3 runs 15 residues. Trimming pared 1 base from V and 5 bases from J, leaving 15 bases between. Per the germline V gene, CDR1 is SGHNT and CDR2 is YENEEA. CDR3 coding DNA: TGTGCCAGCAGCTTAGGGGGTGGGCGGGGGCACGAGCAGTACTTC. Encoded protein: CASSLGGGRGHEQYF.